A selection of T cell receptor beta chains follows, all from one sample in a study of cytomegalovirus exposure and HLA in healthy donors. Here immunoSEQ multiplex PCR was the method, and the copy in TCRdb shows in-frame clones only, minus some. This sample carries about 120,000 clones, 65% to 80% of them seen once, and the ten largest clones take roughly 3%. The sample was PBMCs. The receptors come from a woman aged 40 to 50 in good health and CMV-seropositive. Each CDR3 is given with its conserved first and last residue.

j_call,cdr3_length,v_call,cdr3_aa
TRBJ1-2,16,TRBV7-2,CASSLALGTGEGGYTF
TRBJ1-2,11,TRBV20-1,CSAREGVGYTF
TRBJ2-3,14,TRBV6-1,CASTLGQGEDTQYF
TRBJ2-3,15,TRBV28,CASSLYSSGLDTQYF
TRBJ1-2,13,TRBV30,CAWAPFGNYGYTF
TRBJ2-1,10,TRBV29-1,CSVVFYEQFF
TRBJ1-5,15,TRBV6-5,CASSRRQSTNQPQHF
TRBJ2-7,14,TRBV27,CASTRGGTPYEQYF
TRBJ2-7,11,TRBV6-1,CASRLPGELYF
TRBJ1-1,13,TRBV6-5,CASSYGRGTEAFF
TRBJ2-5,14,TRBV13,CASSFGWGGETQYF
TRBJ1-2,14,TRBV7-9,CASSLVSDYYGYTF
TRBJ2-7,14,TRBV25-1,CASSDPSGSYEQYF
TRBJ2-1,15,TRBV6-5,CASSTGTSGSNEQFF
TRBJ1-6,15,TRBV19,CASSPSTGGYSPLHF
TRBJ1-4,14,TRBV19,CASSIGPGPEKLFF
TRBJ1-5,14,TRBV10-3,CAISESEANQPQHF
TRBJ2-1,13,TRBV4-3,CASSQDISQKQFF
TRBJ2-7,17,TRBV27,CASSLPSGRAKFSEQYF
TRBJ2-7,14,TRBV27,CASSPGMKSYEQYF
TRBJ2-5,13,TRBV7-3,CASSATTWETQYF
TRBJ1-1,14,TRBV29-1,CSVVSGAGGTEAFF
TRBJ2-7,16,TRBV5-4,CASSLGPGTDSYEQYF
TRBJ2-2,13,TRBV29-1,CSVGPGNTGELFF
TRBJ1-3,13,TRBV18,CATQPGQGNTIYF
TRBJ2-5,15,TRBV28,CASSLRQGLGETQYF
TRBJ1-1,14,TRBV28,CASSGRGLGTEAFF
TRBJ2-1,15,TRBV15,CATSRDRGGEGEQFF
TRBJ1-2,13,TRBV19,CASRQGAGYGYTF
TRBJ1-2,15,TRBV7-2,CASSFPGTGSYGYTF
.,15,TRBV7-9,CASSFSGTGRHEQYF
TRBJ1-1,13,TRBV7-3,CASSPQGSTEAFF
TRBJ2-3,13,TRBV27,CASIGQVTDTQYF
TRBJ2-7,16,TRBV5-1,CASSLTDRGWVYEQYF
TRBJ1-5,14,TRBV7-2,CASSTRQGAGPQHF
TRBJ1-1,14,TRBV4-1,CASSQQGQNTEAFF
TRBJ1-4,15,TRBV2,CASSPQGAEDEKLFF
TRBJ1-4,15,TRBV5-1,CASSLAHATNEKLFF
TRBJ1-1,13,TRBV7-3,CASSRVVNTEAFF
TRBJ1-4,15,TRBV7-2,CASSQRQAGEEKLFF
TRBJ2-1,16,TRBV7-3,CASSSYTSGRMNEQFF
TRBJ1-2,13,TRBV28,CASRGDRGIGYTF
TRBJ1-3,14,TRBV7-9,CASSLEDRVRSFIF
TRBJ2-7,17,TRBV7-2,CASSLAPLAGGPYEQYF